These T cell receptor beta chains were read from a single sample in a study of beta chain features in type 1 diabetes. Sequencing used immunoSEQ multiplex PCR; TCRdb keeps in-frame clones, though not all of them. This table has about 390,000 clones, around 10% appearing once. The material sequenced was central memory CD4+ T cells from blood. The receptors derive from a man aged 25 to 40 with type 1 diabetes. Each CDR3 is given with its conserved first and last residue. Fields, in order: D gene, V gene, J gene, clone size, CDR3 protein, CDR3 DNA. The D gene is left open where the match is weak. Size is stated for part of the rows, as once, few or many counts, or as a class when the clone is expanded.

d_gene: TRBD2
v_gene: TRBV5-4
j_gene: TRBJ2-5
abundance: few
CDR3aa: CASSFGLVETQYF
CDR3nt: TGTGCCAGCAGCTTTGGACTAGTAGAGACCCAGTACTTC

d_gene: .
v_gene: TRBV28
j_gene: TRBJ2-5
abundance: .
CDR3aa: CASSSVGAFQEEETQYF
CDR3nt: TGTGCCAGCAGCTCGGTGGGGGCCTTCCAAGAAGAAGAGACCCAGTACTTC

d_gene: .
v_gene: TRBV15
j_gene: TRBJ2-5
abundance: few
CDR3aa: CATSRDQETQYF
CDR3nt: TGTGCCACCAGCAGGGACCAAGAGACCCAGTACTTC

d_gene: TRBD1
v_gene: TRBV2
j_gene: TRBJ2-7
abundance: .
CDR3aa: CASRGTGYSYEQYF
CDR3nt: TGTGCCAGCAGGGGGACAGGGTACTCCTACGAGCAGTACTTC

d_gene: .
v_gene: TRBV18
j_gene: TRBJ2-7
abundance: few
CDR3aa: CASSRTVGSSYEQYF
CDR3nt: TGTGCCAGCTCACGGACGGTAGGGAGCTCCTACGAGCAGTACTTC

d_gene: .
v_gene: TRBV27
j_gene: TRBJ1-5
abundance: .
CDR3aa: CASSLRLGGNQPQHF
CDR3nt: TGTGCCAGCAGTTTGAGATTGGGGGGCAATCAGCCCCAGCATTTT

d_gene: .
v_gene: TRBV6-5
j_gene: TRBJ2-7
abundance: few
CDR3aa: CASGPYEQYF
CDR3nt: TGTGCCTCCGGGCCCTACGAGCAGTACTTC

d_gene: .
v_gene: TRBV7-9
j_gene: TRBJ1-3
abundance: few
CDR3aa: CASSLQGSGNTIYF
CDR3nt: TGTGCCAGCAGCCTACAGGGCTCTGGAAACACCATATATTTT

d_gene: .
v_gene: TRBV2
j_gene: TRBJ1-5
abundance: .
CDR3aa: CASSSTGSSNQPQHF
CDR3nt: TGTGCCAGCAGCAGTACAGGGTCGTCCAATCAGCCCCAGCATTTT

d_gene: TRBD1
v_gene: TRBV5-1
j_gene: TRBJ2-1
abundance: .
CDR3aa: CASSLTGGPNEQFF
CDR3nt: TGCGCCAGCAGCTTGACAGGGGGTCCGAATGAGCAGTTCTTC

d_gene: TRBD1
v_gene: TRBV6-1
j_gene: TRBJ2-3
abundance: few
CDR3aa: CASSRQGTADTQYF
CDR3nt: TGTGCCAGCAGTAGACAGGGCACCGCAGATACGCAGTATTTT

d_gene: .
v_gene: TRBV6-1
j_gene: TRBJ2-3
abundance: .
CDR3aa: CASGRTSTDTQYF
CDR3nt: TGTGCCAGCGGGAGGACTAGCACAGATACGCAGTATTTT

d_gene: .
v_gene: TRBV7-2
j_gene: TRBJ1-2
abundance: .
CDR3aa: CASSLQYTYGYTF
CDR3nt: TGTGCCAGCAGCCTCCAATATACGTATGGCTACACCTTC

d_gene: .
v_gene: TRBV6-6
j_gene: TRBJ2-7
abundance: few
CDR3aa: CASSYSEGVYEQYF
CDR3nt: TGTGCCAGCAGTTACTCGGAAGGGGTCTACGAGCAGTACTTC

d_gene: .
v_gene: TRBV6-1
j_gene: TRBJ2-1
abundance: few
CDR3aa: CASSERVGGTAYNEQFF
CDR3nt: TGTGCCAGCAGTGAACGCGTTGGAGGGACGGCCTACAATGAGCAGTTCTTC

d_gene: TRBD1
v_gene: TRBV14
j_gene: TRBJ2-7
abundance: few
CDR3aa: CASSPTRGLEQYF
CDR3nt: TGTGCCAGCAGCCCGACCAGGGGGCTCGAGCAGTACTTC

d_gene: .
v_gene: TRBV27
j_gene: TRBJ1-1
abundance: few
CDR3aa: CASSLSPGRGIFF
CDR3nt: TGTGCCAGCAGTTTATCGCCGGGACGGGGCATATTCTTT

d_gene: .
v_gene: TRBV5-1
j_gene: TRBJ2-3
abundance: .
CDR3aa: CASSLAGGVRGDTQYF
CDR3nt: TGCGCCAGCAGCTTGGCCGGGGGAGTTCGAGGAGATACGCAGTATTTT

d_gene: .
v_gene: TRBV7-2
j_gene: TRBJ2-1
abundance: many
CDR3aa: CASSFSGYNEQFF
CDR3nt: TGTGCCAGCAGCTTTTCAGGGTACAATGAGCAGTTCTTC

d_gene: .
v_gene: TRBV9
j_gene: TRBJ1-2
abundance: .
CDR3aa: CASSPAFGYGYTF
CDR3nt: TGTGCCAGCAGTCCCGCATTTGGCTATGGCTACACCTTC